The 24 T cell receptor beta chains below come from one sample, sequenced in a study of naive and memory T cell subsets. The beta constant-region primer was an equimolar mix of two oligonucleotides covering TRBC1 and TRBC2. TCRdb reanalysed the UMI-ligation and nested PCR reads using MiXCR and keeps one entry per CDR3 protein. The sample has tens of thousands of distinct CDR3 sequences; about an eighth are singletons. The sample taken for sequencing was effector memory CD4+ T cells from blood. Subset defined: effector memory, CD45RA- CD27-. Every receptor here comes from a human donor in good health.

The V call is TRBV7-2, the J call TRBJ2-7, with TRBD1 matching 7 bases. The CDR3 spans 15 residues. V dropped 0 bases and J dropped 3; count of bases not matched to a gene: 5. The germline V gene has CDR1 SGHTA and CDR2 FQGNSA. CDR3 protein: CASSLAGGSNYEQYF. Written as DNA, the CDR3 is TGTGCCAGCAGCTTAGCAGGGGGCAGCAACTACGAGCAGTACTTC.

This clonotype was recorded a few times. The chain couples TRBV4-3 to TRBJ2-3; 10 bases match TRBD2. V was clipped by 3 bases and J by 3 bases; unmatched bases: 3. Germline V gives CDR1 LGHNA, CDR2 YSLEER. The CDR3 consists of 15 residues. CDR3 sequence reads: CASSQRTSGTDTQYF. The CDR3 DNA reads as TGCGCCAGCAGCCAGCGGACTAGCGGAACAGATACGCAGTATTTT.

The gene calls are TRBV9 and TRBJ2-1; 8 nucleotides agree with TRBD1. Per the germline V gene, CDR1 is SGDLS and CDR2 is YYNGEE. The CDR3 is 15 amino acids. Germline trimming cut 2 bases from V and 7 bases from J; bases unmatched to any gene: 8. CDR3 nucleotide sequence: TGTGCCAGCAGCGTTGAATGGACAGGGTTGAATGAGCAGTTCTTC. It codes for CASSVEWTGLNEQFF.

This clonotype was recorded many times. The chain employs TRBV28 and TRBJ1-1; possible D gene TRBD1, 5 bases. Germline V gene data show CDR1 as MDHEN and CDR2 as SYDVKM. V was clipped by 1 base and J by 7 bases, with 13 bases between them. The CDR3 covers 14 residues. This chain's CDR3 is CASSLSAGQGEAFF. CDR3 nucleotides: TGTGCCAGCAGTTTATCGGCCGGGCAGGGTGAAGCTTTCTTT. Looking up the rest from reference TRBV28 and TRBJ1-1 gives the full variable domain: DVKVTQSSRYLVKRTGEKVFLECVQDMDHENMFWYRQDPGLGLRLIYFSYDVKMKEKGDIPEGYSVSREKKERFSLILESASTNQTSMYLCASSLSAGQGEAFFGQGTRLTVV.

This clonotype has just a few counts. This chain links TRBV12-3 or TRBV12-4 with TRBJ2-7, with TRBD2 as a possible D gene (5 bases). This CDR3 comprises 14 residues. The V end was cut by 5 bases, the J end by 0 bases, with 11 bases between. The DNA for the CDR3 is TGTGCCAGCAGTCAGGACTCCAACTCCTACGAGCAGTACTTC. Residues: CASSQDSNSYEQYF.

This clonotype showed up many times. J is TRBJ1-5 and V is TRBV5-6; no reliable D call. The V end lost 1 base, the J end lost 2 bases, and 13 bases lay between the germline ends. Germline V gene data show CDR1 as SGHDT and CDR2 as YYEEEE. There are 16 residues in the CDR3. CDR3 sequence reads: CASSLYWVGGNQPQHF. CDR3 bases: TGTGCCAGCAGCTTGTATTGGGTTGGGGGCAATCAGCCCCAGCATTTT.

J is TRBJ2-6 and V is TRBV5-1; D may match TRBD1 or TRBD2 (5 bases each). Trimming removed 1 base from V and 2 bases from J, with 16 bases in between. The germline CDR1 and CDR2 sequences are SGHRS and YFSETQ. CDR3 length: 18 residues. The CDR3 region has the DNA TGCGCCAGCAGCTTGAGAGGGACCACGGAAGCTGGGGCCAACGTCCTGACTTTC. Amino acids: CASSLRGTTEAGANVLTF.

CDR3 in amino acids: CASSLLAGAGYEQYF. CDR3 in DNA: TGTGCCAGCAGCCTCCTAGCGGGAGCGGGATACGAGCAGTACTTC. The V and J genes are TRBV5-8 and TRBJ2-7; TRBD2 agrees at 10 bases. This CDR3 has 15 residues. Trimming removed 4 bases from V and 4 bases from J; junction bases left unmatched: 8. CDR1 is SGHTS and CDR2 is YDEGEE in the germline V gene.

This clonotype was seen a handful of times. V gene TRBV7-9 combines with J gene TRBJ1-2; D not resolved. Trimming took off 1 base at V and 5 bases at J, with 17 bases between the two ends. There are 16 residues in the CDR3. Per the germline V gene, CDR1 is SEHNR and CDR2 is FQNEAQ (reference sequence). The CDR3 loop reads CASSLESRPGGYGYTF. The CDR3 coding sequence is TGTGCCAGCAGCTTAGAATCTCGCCCAGGAGGGTATGGCTACACCTTC. The full variable domain, its missing parts supplied by reference TRBV7-9 and TRBJ1-2, is DTGVSQNPRHKITKRGQNVTFRCDPISEHNRLYWYRQTLGQGPEFLTYFQNEAQLEKSRLLSDRFSAERPKGSFSTLEIQRTEQGDSAMYLCASSLESRPGGYGYTFGSGTRLTVV.

This clonotype has more than one count but fewer than ten. V usage is TRBV29-1 and J usage is TRBJ1-1; D gene ambiguous. With 5 bases removed from V and 0 bases from J, the gap between germline ends came to 10 bases. Germline lookup yields CDR1 SQVTM and CDR2 ANQGSEA. There are 13 residues in the CDR3. The CDR3 DNA follows: TGCAGCGTTCTACAGCTTATGAACACTGAAGCTTTCTTT. Translated, it gives CSVLQLMNTEAFF.

The chain has TRBV7-9 and TRBJ1-3; D possibly corresponds to TRBD1 (5 bases). Germline V lookup: CDR1 SEHNR, CDR2 FQNEAQ (reference sequence). V was trimmed by 5 bases and J by 4 bases, leaving 18 bases between them. The CDR3 sequence is 16 residues long. The CDR3 DNA follows: TGTGCCAGCAGCCCTGGGGGGAATATTTTCGGAAACACCATATATTTT. Its translation: CASSPGGNIFGNTIYF.

The chain recombines TRBV2 with TRBJ2-5, with D perhaps matching TRBD1 (5 bases). This CDR3 is built from 13 residues. V was shortened by 3 bases and J by 9 bases, with 14 bases between the two germline ends. Germline V CDR1 and CDR2: SNHLY, FYNNEI. The CDR3 protein is CASSEAAIGAQYF. The DNA of the CDR3 is TGTGCCAGCAGTGAGGCGGCTATAGGGGCCCAGTACTTC. Combining the CDR3 with reference TRBV2 and TRBJ2-5 gives the whole variable domain EPEVTQTPSHQVTQMGQEVILRCVPISNHLYFYWYRQILGQKVEFLVSFYNNEISEKSEIFDDQFSVERPDGSNFTLKIRSTKLEDSAMYFCASSEAAIGAQYFGPGTRLLVL.

This clonotype came up a few times. The V call is TRBV7-2, the J call TRBJ2-7; D is perhaps TRBD1 or TRBD2 (5 bases each). The CDR3 consists of 13 residues. The germline gives CDR1 SGHTA, CDR2 FQGNSA. Between the trimmed V and J ends, which lost 1 base and 3 bases, there was a span of 7 bases. For the CDR3, the DNA is TGTGCCAGCAGCTTAGGTGGGGGCTACGAGCAGTACTTC. Amino acids: CASSLGGGYEQYF.

As to this clonotype: This sequence may be a read error, since a much larger clone differs from it by one base. The V and J genes are TRBV2 and TRBJ2-1; the match to TRBD2 covers 9 bases. The CDR3 totals 14 residues. Germline loops: CDR1 SNHLY, CDR2 FYNNEI. The CDR3 bases are TGTGCCTCCCGACTAGCGGTCTCCTACAATGGGCAGTTCTTC. Encoded protein: CASRLAVSYNGQFF.

Only a few counts were recorded for this clonotype. V is TRBV20-1 and J is TRBJ1-1, with D perhaps TRBD1 (6 bases). The CDR3 is made up of 15 amino acids. The germline V and J ends were trimmed by 0 bases and 1 base, with 12 bases remaining between them. The V gene's germline CDR1 is DFQATT and CDR2 SNEGSKA (reference sequence). CDR3 nucleotides: TGCAGTGCTAGAGATCTTGGGGGGGCGAACACTGAAGCTTTCTTT. This gives the protein CSARDLGGANTEAFF.

This clonotype occurred a few times. The chain recombines TRBV30 with TRBJ1-5, with D tentatively TRBD1 (6 bases). This CDR3 has 13 residues. CDR1 is GTSNPN and CDR2 is SVGIG in the germline V gene (reference sequence). Trimming stripped 4 bases from V and 0 bases from J, with 7 bases between. CDR3 DNA sequence: TGTGCCTGGAAGGGGGATAGCAATCAGCCCCAGCATTTT. Protein: CAWKGDSNQPQHF.

This clonotype was counted many times. The chain recombines TRBV20-1 with TRBJ1-3; D is undetermined. Germline loops: CDR1 DFQATT, CDR2 SNEGSKA (reference sequence). The V end was cut by 0 bases, the J end by 6 bases, with 12 bases between. The CDR3 runs to 14 residues. CDR3 coding DNA: TGCAGTGCTAGAGACGTGGCAGGATTAAACACCATATATTTT. This encodes CSARDVAGLNTIYF.

Only a few counts were recorded for this clonotype. V and J are TRBV9 and TRBJ2-5; possibly TRBD1 or TRBD2 for D (5 bases each). CDR3 length: 15 residues. Trimming took 4 bases from V and 5 from J, leaving 18 bases between them. Germline CDR1 and CDR2: SGDLS and YYNGEE. This CDR3 is CASSPRTSGWETQYF. The CDR3, as DNA: TGTGCCAGCAGCCCCCGGACAAGCGGCTGGGAGACCCAGTACTTC.

The chain couples TRBV12-5 to TRBJ2-3; 8 bases map to TRBD2. The CDR3 length is 14 residues. Germline lookup yields CDR1 LGHNT and CDR2 FRNRAP. Germline trimming cut 8 bases from V and 6 bases from J; bases unmatched to any gene: 10. The CDR3 sequence: CASFKGAGEDTQYF. In nucleotides, the CDR3 is TGTGCTAGTTTTAAGGGAGCGGGAGAGGATACGCAGTATTTT.

This clonotype was observed a few times. The V call is TRBV6-1, the J call TRBJ2-7, with TRBD1 matching 10 bases. The trim removed 6 bases at V and 2 bases at J, leaving 7 bases unmatched. Germline V CDR1 and CDR2: MNHNS, SASEGT. This CDR3 contains 15 residues. The DNA of the CDR3 is TGTGCCAGCAGGACCATGGGGACAGGGGCCTACGAGCAGTACTTC. This gives the protein CASRTMGTGAYEQYF.

The chain has TRBV12-3 or TRBV12-4 and TRBJ2-1, with a weak D call TRBD2 (6 bases). The CDR3 has 13 residues. Trimming stripped 1 base from V and 12 bases from J, with 13 bases between. As DNA, the CDR3 is TGTGCCAGCAGTTTAGTGCGGGATATGTGGCAGTTCTTC. It is translated as CASSLVRDMWQFF.

This clonotype showed up just a few times. The chain uses TRBV10-2 and TRBJ2-1; TRBD2 matches 10 bases. The CDR3 spans 15 residues. J lost 7 bases, V lost 5 bases, and 8 bases had no gene match. Germline lookup yields CDR1 WSHSY and CDR2 SAAADI. The CDR3 coding sequence is TGCGCCAGCAGTCCACTAGCGGGGTTGTGGAATGAGCAGTTCTTC. It specifies CASSPLAGLWNEQFF.

CDR3 loop: CASSLGSGGANVLTF. The DNA of the CDR3 is TGTGCCAGCAGCTTAGGGTCTGGTGGGGCCAACGTCCTGACTTTC. The chain has TRBV7-3 and TRBJ2-6; unclear D gene. V lost 2 bases and J lost 3, with 8 bases in between. CDR3 length equals 15 residues. Per the germline V gene, CDR1 is SGHTA and CDR2 is FQGTGA.

This clonotype was detected only a few times. The chain carries TRBV19 and TRBJ2-1, with 7 bases that match TRBD2. With V trimmed by 2 bases and J by 2 bases, 6 bases remained unmatched. Per germline, CDR1 LNHDA and CDR2 SQIVND (reference sequence). This CDR3 contains 16 residues. CDR3 sequence reads: CASSINGAGAYNEQFF. CDR3 DNA sequence: TGTGCCAGTAGTATAAACGGGGCGGGGGCCTACAATGAGCAGTTCTTC.